This T cell receptor (beta chain) was sequenced for a study of Graves' ophthalmopathy and Graves' hyperthyroidism. Trimming took 2 bases from V and 2 from J, leaving 16 bases between them. CDR1 is MDHEN and CDR2 is SYDVKM in the germline V gene. The CDR3 is 16 residues long. Other autoimmune disease, uncontrolled infection, pregnancy and lactation led to exclusion. This clonotype occurred many times. Its antigen is unknown. Amplification from RNA transcripts yielded the TCR beta CDR3 regions. In the first round, RT-PCR was carried out with HTBI primers, and a multiplex PCR formed the second round. One entry per CDR3 protein, called by TCRdb with MiXCR from the multiplex PCR reads. Of almost 400,000 distinct CDR3 sequences detected, about a sixth appear once; the ten largest clones hold roughly 1.5%. Broader study findings: In separating ophthalmopathy from stable hyperthyroidism, a 13-signature model achieved 85% to 90% sensitivity and around 80% specificity.

The sample comprised peripheral blood. The chain joins TRBV28 to TRBJ2-7; D remains ambiguous. This clonotype was sampled from a woman under 30 with Graves' ophthalmopathy. For the CDR3, the DNA is TGTGCCAGCAGTTTAAATTACTTGGGCGGAACCTACGAGCAGTACTTC. Translating it yields CASSLNYLGGTYEQYF.